This is a list of T cell receptor beta chains from one sample in a study of human T cells and chemical hapten exposure. TCRdb redid the calling of the RACE reads with MiXCR, one entry per CDR3 protein. The repertoire consists of fewer than 200,000 distinct CDR3 sequences, with around 20% occurring once and the leading ten covering 6.7%. Specimen: whole blood, collected in connection with sensitization to the hapten diphenylcyclopropenone (DPC). The source is a woman between 45 and 65 years old with alopecia areata. Some clones in this sample may be carry-over from other donors' samples. Both conserved end residues are trimmed from each CDR3.

J gene: TRBJ2-3
V gene: TRBV6-7
CDR3 protein: ASSYSVLRGHTDTQY

J gene: TRBJ2-3
V gene: TRBV25-1
CDR3 protein: ASSDLGGADSDTQY

J gene: TRBJ2-1
V gene: TRBV21-1
CDR3 protein: YNLAGVYYNEQF

J gene: TRBJ1-1
V gene: TRBV30
CDR3 protein: AWSGGGTPAF

J gene: TRBJ1-1
V gene: TRBV15
CDR3 protein: ATSRGGGTEAF

J gene: TRBJ2-7
V gene: TRBV27
CDR3 protein: ATMPNPYEQY

J gene: TRBJ2-5
V gene: TRBV5-1
CDR3 protein: ASSPTLGLAGVETQY

J gene: TRBJ2-7
V gene: TRBV24-1
CDR3 protein: ATSGVAGTSGTTYEQY

J gene: TRBJ1-6
V gene: TRBV10-3
CDR3 protein: AISAGQGNSPLH

J gene: TRBJ2-7
V gene: TRBV20-1
CDR3 protein: SARSVLAGVLGRSYEQY

J gene: TRBJ2-5
V gene: TRBV12-3/TRBV12-4
CDR3 protein: ASSLSQGGETQY

J gene: TRBJ1-5
V gene: TRBV7-9
CDR3 protein: ASSSGDQPQH

J gene: TRBJ2-7
V gene: TRBV4-2
CDR3 protein: ASSQGPVGSGYEQY

J gene: TRBJ2-1
V gene: TRBV10-1
CDR3 protein: ASQAYNEQF

J gene: TRBJ2-1
V gene: TRBV3-1
CDR3 protein: ASSQAPDYSYNEQF

J gene: TRBJ2-1
V gene: TRBV20-1
CDR3 protein: SARGFSGNEQF

J gene: TRBJ2-7
V gene: TRBV6-5
CDR3 protein: ASSYTGLAVSSYEQY

J gene: TRBJ1-6
V gene: TRBV3-1
CDR3 protein: ASSQARQPYNSPLH

J gene: TRBJ2-3
V gene: TRBV5-1
CDR3 protein: ASSDAGLAGTDTQY

J gene: TRBJ1-2
V gene: TRBV6-5
CDR3 protein: ASYSPGQWVDYGYT

J gene: TRBJ1-1
V gene: TRBV6-4
CDR3 protein: ASSSSTGDEAF

J gene: TRBJ1-4
V gene: TRBV20-1
CDR3 protein: SARPLDATNEKLF

J gene: TRBJ2-1
V gene: TRBV4-2
CDR3 protein: ASSQDSTAGRNNEQF

J gene: TRBJ2-7
V gene: TRBV12-3/TRBV12-4
CDR3 protein: ASSLGQAHYEQY

J gene: TRBJ2-5
V gene: TRBV10-2
CDR3 protein: ASSWGGAGETQY

J gene: TRBJ2-3
V gene: TRBV5-1
CDR3 protein: ASSTLGFSTDTQY

J gene: TRBJ1-3
V gene: TRBV29-1
CDR3 protein: SVGTGSPRGSGNTIY

J gene: TRBJ1-5
V gene: TRBV20-1
CDR3 protein: SATTGNQPQH

J gene: TRBJ1-1
V gene: TRBV5-5
CDR3 protein: ASRIDLNTEAF

J gene: TRBJ1-5
V gene: TRBV3-1
CDR3 protein: ASSQGRSEGQPQH

J gene: TRBJ1-2
V gene: TRBV25-1
CDR3 protein: ASSGVGANYGYT

J gene: TRBJ2-5
V gene: TRBV29-1
CDR3 protein: SVAGQGMETQY

J gene: TRBJ2-1
V gene: TRBV5-1
CDR3 protein: ASSLGLAGGWQF

J gene: TRBJ2-7
V gene: TRBV4-1
CDR3 protein: ASSPRELQGEQY

J gene: TRBJ1-2
V gene: TRBV6-2/TRBV6-3
CDR3 protein: ASRETAAYGYT

J gene: TRBJ2-7
V gene: TRBV27
CDR3 protein: ASSLYPGQSYEQY

J gene: TRBJ2-1
V gene: TRBV10-3
CDR3 protein: AITAGTTHPNEQF

J gene: TRBJ2-4
V gene: TRBV20-1
CDR3 protein: SAVRGGAVNIQY

J gene: TRBJ1-1
V gene: TRBV29-1
CDR3 protein: SVYRGGAEAF

J gene: TRBJ2-7
V gene: TRBV20-1
CDR3 protein: SASHQLGLHEQY

J gene: TRBJ2-5
V gene: TRBV7-9
CDR3 protein: ASSLPGLAGGETQY

J gene: TRBJ2-2
V gene: TRBV2
CDR3 protein: ASSGSSGRPGELF

J gene: TRBJ2-7
V gene: TRBV24-1
CDR3 protein: ATIPEQY

J gene: TRBJ2-1
V gene: TRBV2
CDR3 protein: ASSADSLLGNEQF

J gene: TRBJ2-1
V gene: TRBV29-1
CDR3 protein: SVEDPRTSGGLSEQF

J gene: TRBJ2-3
V gene: TRBV13
CDR3 protein: ASMRGRPDTQY

J gene: TRBJ2-1
V gene: TRBV24-1
CDR3 protein: ATSDSGSSEQF

J gene: TRBJ2-7
V gene: TRBV7-2
CDR3 protein: ASSLGGTSGTEQY

J gene: TRBJ2-1
V gene: TRBV2
CDR3 protein: ASSAFGDNEQF

J gene: TRBJ2-3
V gene: TRBV29-1
CDR3 protein: SVPGTSGPTDTQY

J gene: TRBJ2-3
V gene: TRBV2
CDR3 protein: ASRGAPTDTQY

J gene: TRBJ2-5
V gene: TRBV13
CDR3 protein: ASSSGTSGRETQY

J gene: TRBJ2-5
V gene: TRBV6-6
CDR3 protein: ASSESSRQETQY